This entry lists 20 T cell receptor beta chains sequenced from one sample in a study of T cell responses to AZD1222 COVID-19 vaccine. Using immunoSEQ multiplex PCR, the repertoire was profiled, and TCRdb retains in-frame clones only, with some absent. The sample includes some 170,000 clones, approximately 94% of them seen just once. The source material was peripheral blood, sampled on day 0 of AZD1222 vaccination. All receptors come from an adult in good health.

This chain uses TRBV15 with TRBJ1-1; D is undetermined. Trimming pared 5 bases from V and 5 bases from J, leaving 18 bases between. Germline V gene data show CDR1 as LNHNV and CDR2 as YYDKDF (reference sequence). The CDR3 covers 15 residues. In nucleotides, the CDR3 is TGTGCCACCAGCGGCCTTAGACTGATAGGAACTGAAGCTTTCTTT. It specifies CATSGLRLIGTEAFF.

The count of this clone is one. The chain couples TRBV7-2 to TRBJ1-6; TRBD1 agrees at 7 bases. V lost 0 bases to trimming and J lost 5 bases; unmatched junction nucleotides: 4. Germline lookup yields CDR1 SGHTA and CDR2 FQGNSA. The CDR3 sequence is 16 residues long. CDR3: CASSLARTGHNSPLHF. For the CDR3, the DNA is TGTGCCAGCAGCTTAGCCCGGACAGGCCATAATTCACCCCTCCACTTT.

The rearrangement joins TRBV7-9 to TRBJ2-3; D is unresolved. Trimming cost V 2 bases and J 1 base, with 10 bases left between them. CDR1 and CDR2 from the germline V gene are SEHNR and FQNEAQ (reference sequence). This CDR3 is built from 15 residues. The CDR3 sequence is CASSLLGFRTDTQYF. In DNA form, the CDR3 reads TGTGCCAGCAGCTTACTCGGCTTCCGCACAGATACGCAGTATTTT.

This chain connects TRBV11-3 to TRBJ2-3, with 7 bases matching TRBD2. V dropped 5 bases and J dropped 0; count of bases not matched to a gene: 5. The CDR3 runs to 15 residues. Germline loops: CDR1 SGHNT, CDR2 YENEEA. As DNA, the CDR3 is TGTGCCAGCAGCCTCCGGGGGGACAGCACAGATACGCAGTATTTT. Encoded protein: CASSLRGDSTDTQYF.

This clone was observed a single time. This sample includes further DNA sequences coding for the same CDR3. This rearrangement joins TRBV2 to TRBJ1-2, with D possibly TRBD1 on 6 matching bases. CDR3 length: 14 amino acids. Germline V gives CDR1 SNHLY, CDR2 FYNNEI. V shed 2 bases and J shed 3 bases, with 10 bases lying between them. The CDR3 is CASSERGGDYGYTF. In nucleotides, the CDR3 is TGTGCCAGCAGTGAACGAGGGGGTGACTATGGCTACACCTTC.

This clone was observed once. The V gene is TRBV7-6, the J gene TRBJ2-7, with D maybe TRBD2 (6 bases). The ends were cut back, 5 bases at V and 0 bases at J, with 11 bases in the middle. The CDR3 runs 14 residues. Germline V CDR1 and CDR2: SGHVS, FNYEAQ. Here the CDR3 DNA reads TGTGCCAGCAGCCTGGGGGGATTCTCCTACGAGCAGTACTTC. It codes for CASSLGGFSYEQYF.

The chain links TRBV5-5 to TRBJ1-1; 7 nucleotides line up with TRBD1. J was trimmed by 8 bases and V by 0 bases; bases with no gene match: 7. The CDR3 totals 14 residues. Looked up from germline, CDR1 is SGHKS and CDR2 is YYEKEE (reference sequence). The CDR3, as DNA: TGTGCCAGCAGCTTGGCATCAGGGGGGCACGAAGCTTTCTTT. Protein product: CASSLASGGHEAFF.

The V call is TRBV4-1, the J call TRBJ2-7; a possible D gene is TRBD2 (6 bases). Trimming pared 5 bases from V and 2 bases from J, leaving 13 bases between. This CDR3 comprises 14 residues. Germline loops: CDR1 MGHRA, CDR2 YSYEKL. CDR3: CASSSLTSTYEQYF. Written as DNA, the CDR3 is TGCGCCAGCAGCTCACTGACTAGTACCTACGAGCAGTACTTC.

This rearrangement joins TRBV5-1 to TRBJ1-1, with unresolved D. The V end lost 0 bases, the J end lost 4 bases, and 7 bases lay between the germline ends. Germline CDR1 is SGHRS and CDR2 is YFSETQ. The CDR3 has 13 amino acids. Here the CDR3 DNA reads TGCGCCAGCAGCTTGGATGGTCGCACTGAAGCTTTCTTT. Encoded protein: CASSLDGRTEAFF.

The genes are TRBV2 and TRBJ2-5; D possibly matches TRBD1 or TRBD2 (5 bases each). This CDR3 comprises 15 residues. The germline gives CDR1 SNHLY, CDR2 FYNNEI. Trimming removed 6 bases at V and 1 base at J, with 15 bases between. CDR3 DNA: TGTGCCAGCAGCCGAGGGGCACGATTCCAAGAGACCCAGTACTTC. It encodes CASSRGARFQETQYF.

V usage is TRBV6-5 and J usage is TRBJ2-1; 8 bases are shared with TRBD2. The J segment lost 6 bases and the V segment lost 7 bases, leaving 11 bases of the junction unmatched. Germline V gives CDR1 MNHEY, CDR2 SVGAGI. The CDR3 totals 15 residues. The CDR3 reads CASTGSGGPFNEQFF. The DNA of the CDR3 is TGTGCCAGCACCGGGTCGGGGGGGCCTTTCAATGAGCAGTTCTTC.

The chain couples TRBV7-6 to TRBJ1-6; 8 bases map to TRBD1. The J segment lost 4 bases and the V segment lost 5 bases, leaving 10 bases of the junction unmatched. Germline V gives CDR1 SGHVS, CDR2 FNYEAQ. CDR3 length equals 17 residues. As DNA, the CDR3 is TGTGCCAGCAGCCTCGGGAGCCAGGGGGCATATAATTCACCCCTCCACTTT. Its protein product is CASSLGSQGAYNSPLHF.

For the CDR3, the DNA is TGTGCCAGCAGTGAAGCACAGGCCCAGTGGGACGAGCAGTACTTC. Amino acid sequence: CASSEAQAQWDEQYF. This chain connects TRBV2 to TRBJ2-7, with D possibly TRBD1 on 5 matching bases. This CDR3 is built from 15 residues. CDR1 is SNHLY, CDR2 FYNNEI, per germline. V was shortened by 0 bases and J by 5 bases, with 14 bases between the two germline ends. Complete variable domain (other parts from reference TRBV2 and TRBJ2-7): EPEVTQTPSHQVTQMGQEVILRCVPISNHLYFYWYRQILGQKVEFLVSFYNNEISEKSEIFDDQFSVERPDGSNFTLKIRSTKLEDSAMYFCASSEAQAQWDEQYFGPGTRLTVT.

CDR3 coding DNA: TGTGCCAGCAGCACACAGGGGAGAAAACTGTTTTTT. Residues: CASSTQGRKLFF. The chain recombines TRBV6-5 with TRBJ1-4, with 7 bases aligning to TRBD1. J was trimmed by 10 bases and V by 6 bases; bases with no gene match: 5. Germline CDR1 is MNHEY and CDR2 is SVGAGI. The CDR3 runs to 12 residues.

The chain uses TRBV20-1 and TRBJ1-6; a weak D match, TRBD1 (5 bases). This CDR3 is 14 amino acids long. Germline values: CDR1 DFQATT, CDR2 SNEGSKA (reference sequence). The V end lost 3 bases, the J end lost 7 bases, and 13 bases lay between the germline ends. The CDR3 coding sequence is TGCAGTGCTAGTCTCGGGACGGGGAATTCACCCCTCCACTTT. Protein sequence: CSASLGTGNSPLHF.

This clone was found a few times. The rearrangement uses TRBV7-9 and TRBJ1-2; no reliable D call. Germline V gene lookup returns CDR1 SEHNR and CDR2 FQNEAQ (reference sequence). The V gene lost 1 base and the J gene lost 8 bases, with 5 bases spanning the gap. This CDR3 spans 11 amino acids. The CDR3 loop is CASSLVEGYTF. CDR3 nucleotide sequence: TGTGCCAGCAGCTTAGTGGAGGGCTACACCTTC. Full variable domain (rest looked up from reference TRBV7-9 and TRBJ1-2): DTGVSQNPRHKITKRGQNVTFRCDPISEHNRLYWYRQTLGQGPEFLTYFQNEAQLEKSRLLSDRFSAERPKGSFSTLEIQRTEQGDSAMYLCASSLVEGYTFGSGTRLTVV.

The chain recombines TRBV7-8 with TRBJ1-1; TRBD1 is a possible D gene (6 bases). Trimming took 4 bases from V and 10 from J, leaving 19 bases between them. Germline V gene lookup returns CDR1 SGHVS and CDR2 FQNEAQ. This CDR3 comprises 14 residues. The CDR3 bases are TGTGCCAGCAGCTCGGACAGATCCCGTGGAGGAGCTTTCTTT. Amino acids: CASSSDRSRGGAFF.

The chain is built from TRBV5-1 and TRBJ2-5; 12 bases line up with TRBD2. This CDR3 has 16 residues. Losses at the gene ends were 1 base for V and 5 bases for J; bases not matched to a gene: 6. The V gene's germline CDR1 is SGHRS and CDR2 YFSETQ. CDR3 protein: CASSLLLAGGGETQYF. In nucleotides, the CDR3 is TGCGCCAGCAGCTTGCTACTAGCGGGAGGAGGGGAGACCCAGTACTTC.

V is TRBV6-1 and J is TRBJ2-7, with 11 bases identical to TRBD2. Per the germline V gene, CDR1 is MNHNS and CDR2 is SASEGT. CDR3 length: 15 amino acids. Trimming removed 1 base from V and 3 bases from J; junction bases left unmatched: 2. The CDR3 nucleotides read TGTGCCAGCAGTGAAGTGGGACTAGCGGTCTACGAGCAGTACTTC. This encodes CASSEVGLAVYEQYF.

The V call is TRBV2, the J call TRBJ1-5, with a possible D match to TRBD1 (6 bases). Germline V gene sequence: CDR1 SNHLY, CDR2 FYNNEI. This CDR3 region has 12 residues. V lost 5 bases and J 9 bases, leaving 11 bases between the germline ends. Here the CDR3 reads CASSRDNGPQHF. The CDR3, as DNA: TGTGCCAGCAGTCGGGACAACGGGCCCCAGCATTTT.